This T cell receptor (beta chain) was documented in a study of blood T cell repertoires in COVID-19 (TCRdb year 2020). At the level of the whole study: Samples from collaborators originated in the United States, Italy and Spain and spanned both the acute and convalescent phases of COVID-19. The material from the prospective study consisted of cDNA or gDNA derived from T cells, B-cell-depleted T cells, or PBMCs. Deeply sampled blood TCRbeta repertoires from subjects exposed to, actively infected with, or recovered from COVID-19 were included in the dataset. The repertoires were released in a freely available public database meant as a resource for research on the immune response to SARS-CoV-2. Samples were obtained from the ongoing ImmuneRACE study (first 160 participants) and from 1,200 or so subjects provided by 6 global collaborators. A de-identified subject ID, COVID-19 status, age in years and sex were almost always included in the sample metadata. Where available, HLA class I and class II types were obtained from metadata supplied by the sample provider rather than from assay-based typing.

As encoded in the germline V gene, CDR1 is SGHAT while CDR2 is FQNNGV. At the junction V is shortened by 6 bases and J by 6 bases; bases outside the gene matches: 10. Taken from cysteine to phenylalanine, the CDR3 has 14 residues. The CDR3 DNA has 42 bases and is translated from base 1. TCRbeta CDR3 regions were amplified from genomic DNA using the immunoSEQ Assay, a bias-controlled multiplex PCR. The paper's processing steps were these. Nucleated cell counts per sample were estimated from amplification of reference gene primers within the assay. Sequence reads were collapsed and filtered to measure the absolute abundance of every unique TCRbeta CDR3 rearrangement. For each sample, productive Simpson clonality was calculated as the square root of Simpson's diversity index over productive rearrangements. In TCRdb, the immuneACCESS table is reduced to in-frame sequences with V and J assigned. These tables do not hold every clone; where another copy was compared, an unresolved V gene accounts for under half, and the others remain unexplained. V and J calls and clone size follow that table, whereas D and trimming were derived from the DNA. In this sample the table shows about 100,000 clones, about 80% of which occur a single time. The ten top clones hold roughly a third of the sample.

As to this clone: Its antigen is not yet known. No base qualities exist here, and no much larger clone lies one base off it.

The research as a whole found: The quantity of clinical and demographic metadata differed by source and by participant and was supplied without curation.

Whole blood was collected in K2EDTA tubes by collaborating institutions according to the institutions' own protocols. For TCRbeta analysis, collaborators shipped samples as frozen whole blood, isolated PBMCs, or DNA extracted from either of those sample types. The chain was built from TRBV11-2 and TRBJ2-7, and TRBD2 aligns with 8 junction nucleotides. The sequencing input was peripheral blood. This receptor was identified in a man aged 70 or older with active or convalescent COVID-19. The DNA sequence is TGTGCCAGCAGGAAACTAGCGGAGTCTGTCGAGCAGTACTTC. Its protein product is CASRKLAESVEQYF.